Listed below are T cell receptor beta chains from one sample, sequenced in a study of blood T cell repertoires in COVID-19. Only in-frame clones appear in the TCRdb table, and some are missing; sequencing was by immunoSEQ multiplex PCR. The sample lists tens of thousands of clones, around four fifths occurring once. The sample was peripheral blood. These receptors originate from a woman of 80 years or more with acute or convalescent COVID-19. The CDR3 runs from the conserved cysteine through the conserved F or W. D genes are given only for firm matches.

j_gene,d_gene,v_gene,CDR3aa
TRBJ2-1,NA,TRBV2,CASRQMDYEQFF
TRBJ1-2,NA,TRBV3-1/TRBV3-2,CASSQEGRNYGYTF
TRBJ2-7,NA,TRBV7-6,CASSLGGDGSYEQYF
TRBJ2-1,NA,TRBV19,CASSISQGRWYNEQFF
TRBJ2-5,TRBD2,TRBV20-1,CSASVRGGAKTQYF
TRBJ1-2,NA,TRBV5-6,CASSLGAASDYGYTF
TRBJ2-2,NA,TRBV5-8,CASRGGHLNTGELFF
TRBJ1-1,NA,TRBV2,CASRGQGNTEAFF
TRBJ1-5,TRBD1,TRBV6-1,CASSETGQLNQPQHF
TRBJ2-7,TRBD1,TRBV7-2,CASSIGTGLEQYF
TRBJ2-2,TRBD1,TRBV3-1/TRBV3-2,CASSLPPGQGPGELFF
TRBJ2-7,TRBD2,TRBV6-5,CASKITGGAGYEQYF
TRBJ2-7,NA,TRBV6-5,CASSHGGEQYF
TRBJ2-6,TRBD1,TRBV10-3,CAISGVTGGSGANVLTF
TRBJ2-3,TRBD2,TRBV3-1/TRBV3-2,CASSQARGSGGETDTQYF
TRBJ2-2,NA,TRBV27,CASSLSAGAVSTGELFF
TRBJ2-3,TRBD2,TRBV5-1,CASKETSGGALDTQYF
TRBJ1-3,TRBD1,TRBV29-1,CSVEGTGVFVNTIYF
TRBJ2-3,TRBD2,TRBV10-3,CAISESGAGGAQYF
TRBJ1-5,TRBD1,TRBV19,CASSIGQGAILNQPQHF
TRBJ2-5,TRBD1,TRBV27,CASSPVGGIAETQYF
TRBJ1-2,NA,TRBV6-5,CASSYGEGGYTF
TRBJ2-3,NA,TRBV21-1,CASSKEDSLDTDTQYF
TRBJ1-5,NA,TRBV4-1,CASSQEIDSLSNQPQHF
TRBJ1-4,NA,TRBV6-5,CGPGILNEKLFF
TRBJ2-7,NA,TRBV3-1/TRBV3-2,CASSQDLSGPGYEQYF
TRBJ1-1,NA,TRBV19,CASRTYTGGTEAFF
TRBJ1-5,TRBD1,TRBV7-2,CASSLAGQLNQPQHF
TRBJ2-2,NA,TRBV4-1,CASSQSGRVDTGELFF
TRBJ1-5,TRBD1,TRBV7-9,CASSLDGRGDQPQHF
TRBJ1-2,NA,TRBV29-1,CSVDRTVNTNYGYTF
TRBJ1-3,TRBD1,TRBV27,CASSPKTGADTIYF
TRBJ2-1,NA,TRBV10-2,CASSETGGQWNEQFF
TRBJ1-6,TRBD1,TRBV6-6,CASSYSSGTGNSPLHF
TRBJ1-2,NA,TRBV13,CASSARQVSRGYTF
TRBJ1-4,NA,TRBV4-1,CASSQADRATNEKLFF
TRBJ2-3,NA,TRBV19,CATTDYHTDTQYF
TRBJ2-1,TRBD1,TRBV12-3/TRBV12-4,CASRPTGGNEQFF
TRBJ1-5,NA,TRBV19,CASSTPSSGGESQPQHF
TRBJ2-1,TRBD2,TRBV11-2,CASSAPTSGGGNEQFF
TRBJ1-1,NA,TRBV6-5,CASSLNVQAFF
TRBJ1-5,NA,TRBV6-5,CASSRNTLGNQPQHF
TRBJ2-7,TRBD2,TRBV10-2,CASSAGGAANSYEQYF
TRBJ1-1,NA,TRBV5-4,CASSGRQAMNTEAFF
TRBJ2-1,TRBD2,TRBV11-3,CASSLAGGRYNEQFF
TRBJ2-3,NA,TRBV5-1,CASSQPRGGVHTDTQYF
TRBJ1-1,TRBD1,TRBV6-5,CASTAGGQMNTEAFF
TRBJ1-2,NA,TRBV6-1,CASSEALGETNYGYTF
TRBJ2-7,NA,TRBV11-2,CASTPGANYEQYF
TRBJ1-6,NA,TRBV7-9,CASSPRSSPLHF
TRBJ1-2,NA,TRBV3-1/TRBV3-2,CASSQEGRFGGYTF